This T cell receptor beta chain appears in the sequencing data of a study of CD8 T cells in Susac syndrome. CD8+ and CD4+ T cells taken from blood had their TCR beta sequenced. General observations from the study: Clonal CD8+ expansion in Susac was highest in TEMRA cells and active patients.

As regards this clonotype: What it binds is unknown.

The CDR3 extends over 13 amino acids. Trimming took 4 bases from V and 8 from J, leaving 12 bases between them. Germline V lookup: CDR1 SGHVS, CDR2 FQNEAQ. An amount of RNA that ranged from roughly 0.45 to 1 ug was reverse transcribed with random hexamers. The authors amplified TCR beta CDR3 across 54 Vbeta and 13 Jbeta using immunoSEQ multiplex PCR. TCRdb called the immunoSEQ multiplex PCR reads again in MiXCR, with one record for every CDR3 protein. Counted here are about 83,000 distinct CDR3 sequences, 95% occurring once; the ten biggest clones make up approximately 0.47%. The chain links TRBV7-8 to TRBJ1-5; TRBD1 might be the D (5 bases). Sequenced input: CD8+ T cells from PBMCs. This sequence originates from a human donor with Susac syndrome. CDR3: CASSSTAPEPQHF. DNA of the CDR3: TGTGCCAGCAGCTCGACAGCACCGGAGCCCCAGCATTTT. The variable domain in full, with the rest retrieved from reference TRBV7-8 and TRBJ1-5, is GAGVSQSPRYKVAKRGQDVALRCDPISGHVSLFWYQQALGQGPEFLTYFQNEAQLDKSGLPSDRFFAERPEGSVSTLKIQRTQQEDSAVYLCASSSTAPEPQHFGDGTRLSIL.